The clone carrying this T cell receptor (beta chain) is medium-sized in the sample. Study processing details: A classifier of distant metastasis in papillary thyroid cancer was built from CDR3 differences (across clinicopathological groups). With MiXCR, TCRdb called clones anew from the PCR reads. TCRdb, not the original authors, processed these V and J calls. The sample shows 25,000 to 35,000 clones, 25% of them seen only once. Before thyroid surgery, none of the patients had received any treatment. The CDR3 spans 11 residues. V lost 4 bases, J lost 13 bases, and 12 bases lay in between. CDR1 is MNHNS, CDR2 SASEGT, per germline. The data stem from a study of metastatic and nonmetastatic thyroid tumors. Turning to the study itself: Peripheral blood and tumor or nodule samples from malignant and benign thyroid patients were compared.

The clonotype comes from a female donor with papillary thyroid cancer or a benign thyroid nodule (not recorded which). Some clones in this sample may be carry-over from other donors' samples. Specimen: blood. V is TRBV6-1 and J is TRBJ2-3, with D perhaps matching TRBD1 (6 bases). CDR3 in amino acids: CASSAGHVKYF. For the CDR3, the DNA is TGTGCCAGCAGTGCGGGACACGTTAAGTATTTT.